This T cell receptor beta chain came from a study of read filtering for tumor transcriptome and immune sequencing. Study-wide findings and caveats: Approximately 87% of IR-seq clonotypes had a single read, yet these held 3.5% to 4.5% of reads.

At least ten counts were recorded for this clonotype. Its antigen remains unknown. From roughly 390 ng of RNA, a library with molecular barcoded alpha/delta and beta/gamma adaptors was made. TCRdb analysed the reads with MiXCR anew, one entry per CDR3 protein. Here the sample spans some 80,000 distinct CDR3 sequences, over 9% being singletons. The specimen was a population of CD138-negative cells sorted from bone marrow. The clonotype comes from a donor aged 40 or over with multiple myeloma.

The CDR3 loop reads CASSLGLAGANEQFF. The CDR3 DNA reads TGCGCCAGCAGCCTGGGACTAGCGGGAGCCAATGAGCAGTTCTTC. The rearrangement uses TRBV5-1 and TRBJ2-1; the match to TRBD2 covers 14 bases. J gave up 6 bases and V 4 bases, and 3 bases lay outside the gene matches. The CDR3 extends over 15 amino acids. Germline CDR1 SGHRS, CDR2 YFSETQ.